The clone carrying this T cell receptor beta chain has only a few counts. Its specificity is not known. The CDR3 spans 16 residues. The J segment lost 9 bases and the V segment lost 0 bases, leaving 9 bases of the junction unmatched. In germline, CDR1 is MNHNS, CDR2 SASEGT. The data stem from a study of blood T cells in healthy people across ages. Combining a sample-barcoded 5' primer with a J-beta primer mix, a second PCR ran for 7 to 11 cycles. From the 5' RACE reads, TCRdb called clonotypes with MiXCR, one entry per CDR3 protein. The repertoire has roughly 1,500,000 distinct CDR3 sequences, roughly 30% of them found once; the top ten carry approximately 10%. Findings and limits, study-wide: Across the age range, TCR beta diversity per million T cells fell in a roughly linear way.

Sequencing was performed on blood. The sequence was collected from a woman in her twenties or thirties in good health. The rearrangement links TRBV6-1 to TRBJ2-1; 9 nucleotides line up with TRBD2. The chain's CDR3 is CASSEAAGTSLGEQFF. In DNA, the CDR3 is TGTGCCAGCAGTGAAGCGGCCGGGACTAGCTTGGGTGAGCAGTTCTTC.